This T cell receptor (beta chain) was identified in a study of cytomegalovirus exposure and HLA in healthy donors. At the level of the study: The approximately 710 first-cohort repertoires and the 120 or so validation repertoires shared the same platform, a later analysis reported. General observations from the study: Cytomegalovirus association was listed for 150 or so TCR beta chains. Through in vitro validation, three CMV-associated chains were shown to be specific for CMV antigens.

Using immunoSEQ multiplex PCR, the repertoire was profiled, and TCRdb retains in-frame clones only, with some absent. This table holds tens of thousands of clones, around 85% found once. This clone was counted once. The antigen is not known. The sequenced sample was PBMCs. The sequence came from a man between 18 and 35 years old in good health and CMV-seropositive.

The CDR3 here is CSASPSNEQFF. The CDR3, as DNA: TGCAGTGCTAGTCCGAGCAATGAGCAGTTCTTC. The gene calls are TRBV20-1 and TRBJ2-1; D is uncertain. Germline assignment: CDR1 DFQATT and CDR2 SNEGSKA (reference sequence). There are 11 residues in the CDR3. The V gene lost 3 bases and the J gene lost 6 bases, with 6 bases spanning the gap.